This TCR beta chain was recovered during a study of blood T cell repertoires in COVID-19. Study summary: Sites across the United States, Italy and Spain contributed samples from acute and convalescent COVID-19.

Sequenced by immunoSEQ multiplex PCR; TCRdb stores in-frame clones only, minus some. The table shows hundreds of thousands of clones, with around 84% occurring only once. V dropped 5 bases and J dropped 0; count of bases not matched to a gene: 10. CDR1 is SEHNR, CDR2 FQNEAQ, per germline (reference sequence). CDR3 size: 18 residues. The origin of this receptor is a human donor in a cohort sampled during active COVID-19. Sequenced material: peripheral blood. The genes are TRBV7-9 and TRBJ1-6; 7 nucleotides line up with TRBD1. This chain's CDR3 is CASSTAPGQNSYNSPLHF. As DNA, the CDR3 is TGTGCCAGCAGCACCGCACCGGGACAGAACTCCTATAATTCACCCCTCCACTTT.